A selection of T cell receptor beta chains follows, all from one sample in a study of blood T cell repertoires in COVID-19. Assay: immunoSEQ multiplex PCR; the TCRdb copy retains only in-frame clones and omits some. The data show fewer than 85,000 clones, about 80% seen once. Sequenced: peripheral blood. The origin of the receptors is a man between 60 and 75 years old with active or convalescent COVID-19. The CDR3 runs from the conserved cysteine through the conserved F or W. The D gene is left open where the match is weak. Clone size is shown for a subset of rows, as once, few, many or a class of expanded clone.

clone_size	j_call	v_call	d_call	cdr3_nt	cdr3_aa
NA	TRBJ2-3	TRBV5-5	TRBD1	TGTGCCAGCAGCTGGGGGGACAGGGTAGATACGCAGTATTTT	CASSWGDRVDTQYF
NA	TRBJ2-2	TRBV6-4	NA	TGTGCCAGCAGTGCGTCACCGGGGACCGGGGAGCTGTTTTTT	CASSASPGTGELFF
NA	TRBJ2-1	TRBV18	NA	TGTGCCAGCTCACCGGGGGCAGGAGGTTTCAATGAGCAGTTCTTC	CASSPGAGGFNEQFF
NA	TRBJ2-5	TRBV4-1	TRBD2	TGCGCCAGCAGCCAACAGACTAGCGGGGGAAAAGAGACCCAGTACTTC	CASSQQTSGGKETQYF
NA	TRBJ1-4	TRBV10-3	NA	TGTGCCATCAGTGACGGTGGTAGGGGTGGAGAAAAACTGTTTTTT	CAISDGGRGGEKLFF
NA	TRBJ2-2	TRBV7-2	TRBD1	TGTGCCAGCAGCATGGACAGGGTGAACACCGGGGAGCTGTTTTTT	CASSMDRVNTGELFF
NA	TRBJ1-5	TRBV6-5	NA	TGTGCCAGCAGTTACTCCGGCAGGGTCAATCAGCCCCAGCATTTT	CASSYSGRVNQPQHF
once	TRBJ2-3	TRBV4-3	NA	TGCGCCAGCAGCCAAGAGGGTATGAGGCCCACAGATACGCAGTATTTT	CASSQEGMRPTDTQYF
NA	TRBJ1-4	TRBV4-2	NA	TGTGCCAGCAGCCAAGGGGGGGGCCTCGAACTGTTTTTT	CASSQGGGLELFF
NA	TRBJ2-3	TRBV11-2	NA	TGTGCCAGCAGCTTTGTTATGGAGGGACGACGTAGGGATACGCAGTATTTT	CASSFVMEGRRRDTQYF
NA	TRBJ1-1	TRBV7-9	NA	TGTGCCAGCAGCTTTCGCAGGAACACTGAAGCTTTCTTT	CASSFRRNTEAFF
few	TRBJ2-7	TRBV4-2	NA	TGTGCCAGCAGCCAAGATGGGCGCGCCTTCTCCTACGAGCAGTACTTC	CASSQDGRAFSYEQYF
NA	TRBJ2-5	TRBV6-2/TRBV6-3	TRBD1	TGTGCCAGCAGTTGGGACAGCCAAGAGACCCAGTACTTC	CASSWDSQETQYF
NA	TRBJ1-1	TRBV5-1	NA	TGCGCCAGCAGCTTGGGGTTTCAGGACACTGAAGCTTTCTTT	CASSLGFQDTEAFF
NA	TRBJ1-2	TRBV9	TRBD1	TGTGCCAGCAGCGCCCAGACAGGGGATGATGGCTACACCTTC	CASSAQTGDDGYTF
NA	TRBJ1-2	TRBV28	NA	TGTGCCAGCAGTTTGAGGAAAAACAACTATGGCTACACCTTC	CASSLRKNNYGYTF
NA	TRBJ1-2	TRBV19	TRBD1	TGTGCCAGTAGCAACAGGGGCCTTTCGTCCTATGGCTACACCTTC	CASSNRGLSSYGYTF
once	TRBJ1-1	TRBV5-1	NA	TGCGCCAGCAGCTTGTTGGGAAACGGTCAGGGCACTGAAGCTTTCTTT	CASSLLGNGQGTEAFF
NA	TRBJ2-1	TRBV4-1	TRBD2	TGCGCCAGCAGCCAAGAAGCCCCTGGTAGCGGGGGGTTGATAGGTGAGCAGTTCTTC	CASSQEAPGSGGLIGEQFF
NA	TRBJ2-3	TRBV3-1/TRBV3-2	NA	TGTGCCAGCAGCGCAATGTACAGGGGAGGAGATACGCAGTATTTT	CASSAMYRGGDTQYF
NA	TRBJ2-2	TRBV5-1	TRBD2	TGCGCCAGCAGCTTGGCCGGCGGGGGGGCCGTGGAGCTGTTTTTT	CASSLAGGGAVELFF
NA	TRBJ2-6	TRBV24-1	NA	TGTGCCACCAGTCGGGGCTCTGGGGCCAACGTCCTGACTTTC	CATSRGSGANVLTF
NA	TRBJ2-5	TRBV30	NA	TGTGCCTGGAGTGTCGCTGGGGCAGGGGATGTAGAGACCCAGTACTTC	CAWSVAGAGDVETQYF
few	TRBJ1-1	TRBV15	NA	TGTGCCACCAGCAAGGTCGATACAGGGACTGAAGCTTTCTTT	CATSKVDTGTEAFF
NA	TRBJ1-3	TRBV5-1	TRBD1	TGCGCCAGCAGCTCCACAGGGGGCTACGGAAACACCATATATTTT	CASSSTGGYGNTIYF
NA	TRBJ2-5	TRBV11-2	TRBD2	TGTGCCAGCAGGATGACTAGCGGTGAGACCCAGTACTTC	CASRMTSGETQYF
NA	TRBJ2-7	TRBV24-1	TRBD1	TGTGCCACCAGTGATTCCGGGACAGGGGGCGCGTTTGGGGAGCAGTACTTC	CATSDSGTGGAFGEQYF
few	TRBJ1-6	TRBV27	TRBD1	TGTGCCAGCAGTTTGTCGACAGGGGGCGCCTCCCCCCTCCACTTT	CASSLSTGGASPLHF
few	TRBJ1-6	TRBV5-4	TRBD1	TGTGCCAGCAGCTCGGGGGACAGCCCGAATTCACCCCTCCACTTT	CASSSGDSPNSPLHF
NA	TRBJ2-7	TRBV28	TRBD2	TGTGCCAGCACCGTTAGCGGGGGGGCTATTTACGAGCAGTACTTC	CASTVSGGAIYEQYF
NA	TRBJ1-3	TRBV4-1	NA	TGCGCCAGCAGCCCAGGGGCGACTGGAAACACCATATATTTT	CASSPGATGNTIYF
NA	TRBJ1-2	TRBV27	TRBD1	TGTGCCAGCAGTCACCGGGACAGGATCTATGGCTACACCTTC	CASSHRDRIYGYTF
NA	TRBJ2-3	TRBV6-1	NA	TGTGCCAGCAGTGAATATCCAGATACGCAGTATTTT	CASSEYPDTQYF
NA	TRBJ2-1	TRBV29-1	TRBD2	TGCAGCGTTGACGGGATGGCGGGGGGGCTTTCCTACAATGAGCAGTTCTTC	CSVDGMAGGLSYNEQFF
NA	TRBJ1-1	TRBV10-3	NA	TGTGCCATCAGACAAGGGGTGAACACTGAAGCTTTCTTT	CAIRQGVNTEAFF
NA	TRBJ1-5	TRBV2	TRBD1	TGTGCCAGCAGTGAAGGGACAGGGAATCAGCCCCAGCATTTT	CASSEGTGNQPQHF
few	TRBJ2-7	TRBV19	TRBD1	TGTGCCAGTAGTACCAGGACAGGGGGCGAGTACGAGCAGTACTTC	CASSTRTGGEYEQYF